This T cell receptor beta chain was recorded in a study of T cell responses to AZD1222 COVID-19 vaccine. This clone was observed a single time. Its antigen is unidentified. Libraries were prepared by immunoSEQ multiplex PCR; TCRdb keeps only in-frame clonotypes and omits some of them. The data show some 120,000 clones, approximately 92% seen once. The study, taken as a whole, reports: Only six people who got AZD1222 tested seropositive at baseline. Mapped onto spike, vaccine-associated CD4 TCRs spanned it and were dominant at 160-218 and 743-854. A rise in Spike-specific TCR breadth and depth followed two AZD1222 doses.

CDR1 is MNHNY, CDR2 SVGAGI, per germline (reference sequence). The junction had 2 bases not matched to a gene; V was cut back by 0 bases and J by 4 bases. This CDR3 contains 14 residues. This clonotype was sampled from an adult who received the MenACWY meningococcal vaccine as a control. J is TRBJ1-1 and V is TRBV6-6; 7 bases map to TRBD1. The specimen comprised peripheral blood, sampled 28 days after the second dose of the MenACWY control vaccine. The CDR3 nucleotides are TGTGCCAGCAGTTACTCTGCAGGGGGCACTGAAGCTTTCTTT. This gives the protein CASSYSAGGTEAFF.